This is a list of T cell receptor beta chains from one sample in a study of blood T cell repertoires in COVID-19. Method: immunoSEQ multiplex PCR; TCRdb's copy keeps in-frame clones and lacks some. The data contain about 160,000 clones, about 85% of them singletons. Sequencing input: peripheral blood. These receptors were obtained from a woman aged 60-75 years with active or convalescent COVID-19. Each CDR3 is given without its conserved first and last residue. D genes are given only for firm matches. Clone size, where shown, is once, few, many, or a class for clones that have expanded.

clone_size: few; v_call: TRBV5-1; d_call: -; j_call: TRBJ1-2; cdr3_aa: ASRLQEIEGYT
clone_size: -; v_call: TRBV5-1; d_call: -; j_call: TRBJ1-4; cdr3_aa: ASSSGERSTNEKLF
clone_size: -; v_call: TRBV9; d_call: TRBD1; j_call: TRBJ1-6; cdr3_aa: ASSLGTGMTLNSPLH
clone_size: -; v_call: TRBV2; d_call: TRBD1; j_call: TRBJ2-7; cdr3_aa: ASSGDRGYEQY
clone_size: -; v_call: TRBV10-3; d_call: -; j_call: TRBJ1-1; cdr3_aa: AISEDRMNTEAF
clone_size: -; v_call: TRBV3-1/TRBV3-2; d_call: TRBD1; j_call: TRBJ1-1; cdr3_aa: ASRGQGGNTEAF
clone_size: -; v_call: TRBV4-1; d_call: -; j_call: TRBJ2-3; cdr3_aa: ASSQGLGADTQY
clone_size: -; v_call: TRBV18; d_call: -; j_call: TRBJ2-1; cdr3_aa: ASSPKGVTYNEQF
clone_size: -; v_call: TRBV6-5; d_call: -; j_call: TRBJ1-5; cdr3_aa: ASREGNQPQH
clone_size: -; v_call: TRBV12-5; d_call: TRBD1; j_call: TRBJ2-3; cdr3_aa: ASGSHRQGTADTQY
clone_size: -; v_call: TRBV5-4; d_call: -; j_call: TRBJ1-3; cdr3_aa: ASSMDRGNTIY
clone_size: -; v_call: TRBV13; d_call: -; j_call: TRBJ1-3; cdr3_aa: ASSSLGASGNTIY